This entry lists 29 T cell receptor beta chains sequenced from one sample in a study of glioma-infiltrating T cells after dendritic cell vaccination. Produced via immunoSEQ multiplex PCR; TCRdb's table is partial and in-frame only. The sample comprises around 67,000 clones, under 90% of which are singletons, and roughly 7.7% rests with the top ten. The sample was blood, taken before dendritic cell vaccination. The origin of the receptors is a human donor with glioblastoma.

Points on this clone: The junction departs from germline at one end; a sequencing error may be responsible. V usage is TRBV5-6 and J usage is TRBJ2-7, with a weak D call TRBD2 (6 bases). CDR3 length equals 15 residues. CDR1 and CDR2 (germline): SGHDT, YYEEEE. CDR3 DNA: TGTGTCAGCAGCTTTATACGGGACTTTTCCTACGAGCAGTACTTC. Translation: CVSSFIRDFSYEQYF.

In this sample, this clone turned up once. Here the CDR3 reads CASSVERLAGGPFTDTQYF. CDR3 nucleotide sequence: TGTGCCAGCAGCGTAGAGAGGCTAGCGGGGGGGCCATTTACAGATACGCAGTATTTT. V and J are TRBV9 and TRBJ2-3; 12 bases line up with TRBD2. This CDR3 contains 19 residues. Trimming removed 0 bases from V and 3 bases from J; junction bases left unmatched: 11. The germline CDR1 and CDR2 sequences are SGDLS and YYNGEE.

The chain recombines TRBV4-1 with TRBJ1-2, with D tentatively TRBD1 (5 bases). The CDR3 has 17 amino acids. CDR1 and CDR2 (germline): MGHRA, YSYEKL. The V end lost 4 bases, the J end lost 6 bases, and 24 bases lay between the germline ends. Here the CDR3 reads CASSPTLETGVGNGYTF. In nucleotides, the CDR3 is TGCGCCAGCAGCCCAACTCTCGAAACGGGGGTGGGGAATGGCTACACCTTC.

The chain is built from TRBV5-6 and TRBJ2-3; unclear D gene. The germline V and J ends were trimmed by 5 bases and 2 bases, with 6 bases remaining between them. The CDR3 loop spans 12 amino acids. Germline-derived CDR1 and CDR2 are SGHDT and YYEEEE. The CDR3 sequence: CASRSFTDTQYF. The CDR3 DNA reads TGTGCCAGCAGATCCTTCACAGATACGCAGTATTTT. Filled out from reference TRBV5-6 and TRBJ2-3, the complete variable domain reads DAGVTQSPTHLIKTRGQQVTLRCSPKSGHDTVSWYQQALGQGPQFIFQYYEEEERQRGNFPDRFSGHQFPNYSSELNVNALLLGDSALYLCASRSFTDTQYFGPGTRLTVL.

The table lists this clone with a count of one. The V and J genes are TRBV6-1 and TRBJ1-2; no definite D call. V gave up 2 bases and J gave up 2 bases, with 9 bases separating them. This CDR3 is 14 amino acids long. Germline lookup yields CDR1 MNHNS and CDR2 SASEGT. CDR3 sequence: CASSELGPNYGYTF. DNA of the CDR3: TGTGCCAGCAGTGAACTCGGTCCCAACTATGGCTACACCTTC.

The rearrangement joins TRBV6-5 to TRBJ2-3; 8 nucleotides match TRBD1. The CDR3 has 15 amino acids. V was clipped by 5 bases and J by 0 bases; unmatched bases: 4. CDR1 is MNHEY and CDR2 is SVGAGI in the germline V gene. CDR3: CASSARQGSTDTQYF. CDR3 DNA sequence: TGTGCCAGCAGTGCCCGACAGGGGAGCACAGATACGCAGTATTTT.

The V gene is TRBV7-9, the J gene TRBJ2-3; 13 bases are a match to TRBD2. The junction had 7 bases not matched to a gene; V was cut back by 0 bases and J by 7 bases. Looked up from germline, CDR1 is SEHNR and CDR2 is FQNEAQ (reference sequence). This CDR3 region has 17 residues. The chain's CDR3 is CASSLADYGTSGNTQYF. The CDR3 DNA reads as TGTGCCAGCAGCTTAGCTGATTATGGGACTAGCGGGAATACGCAGTATTTT.

This clone was counted once. V gene TRBV6-4 combines with J gene TRBJ1-2; 8 positions agree with TRBD1. Trimming removed 3 bases from V and 4 bases from J; junction bases left unmatched: 7. This CDR3 spans 15 amino acids. CDR1 MRHNA and CDR2 SNTAGT come from the germline V gene. For the CDR3, the DNA is TGTGCCAGCAGTGAAACCCCAACAGGGGGCTATGGCTACACCTTC. This gives the protein CASSETPTGGYGYTF.

V is TRBV19 and J is TRBJ1-5; D is unclear. Germline CDR1 is LNHDA and CDR2 is SQIVND (reference sequence). CDR3 length: 13 residues. The V gene lost 6 bases and the J gene lost 6 bases, with 12 bases spanning the gap. CDR3 region: CASRDGGVQPQHF. In nucleotides, the CDR3 is TGTGCCAGTAGAGATGGTGGAGTTCAGCCCCAGCATTTT.

The rearrangement joins TRBV23-1 to TRBJ1-6; 8 nucleotides match TRBD1. TRBV23-1 is reported as an ORF; its role is uncertain. With 7 bases clipped from V and 0 bases from J, the junction kept 14 bases outside the gene matches. The CDR3 has 19 residues. The CDR3 DNA reads TGCGCCAGCACCAGGAACAGGGACAGGCCTCGCTCCTATAATTCACCCCTCCACTTT. Its protein product is CASTRNRDRPRSYNSPLHF.

V and J are TRBV7-8 and TRBJ1-4; D remains ambiguous. The CDR3 runs to 14 residues. Trimming took 1 base from V and 8 from J, leaving 11 bases between them. The germline gives CDR1 SGHVS, CDR2 FQNEAQ. For the CDR3, the DNA is TGTGCCAGCAGCTTAGAACCGGGGAAGGAAAAACTGTTTTTT. Translated: CASSLEPGKEKLFF.

There are a few counts of this clone. The V and J genes are TRBV7-3 and TRBJ2-7; 11 bases map to TRBD1. CDR1 and CDR2 (germline): SGHTA, FQGTGA. Trimming removed 5 bases from V and 7 bases from J; junction bases left unmatched: 4. The CDR3 totals 13 residues. In DNA form, the CDR3 reads TGTGCCAGCAGCCAAGGACAGGGGGCAGAGCAGTACTTC. The encoded protein is CASSQGQGAEQYF.

DNA for the CDR3: TGTGCCAGCAGCTTGTATACCGCAGAGGCTGGAAACACCATATATTTT. Translation gives CASSLYTAEAGNTIYF. The V gene is TRBV5-4, the J gene TRBJ1-3; D not resolved. V shed 1 base and J shed 2 bases, with 13 bases lying between them. There are 16 residues in the CDR3. CDR1 and CDR2 from the germline V gene are SGHNT and YYREEE (reference sequence). The full variable domain, with the rest looked up from reference TRBV5-4 and TRBJ1-3, is ETGVTQSPTHLIKTRGQQVTLRCSSQSGHNTVSWYQQALGQGPQFIFQYYREEENGRGNFPPRFSGLQFPNYSSELNVNALELDDSALYLCASSLYTAEAGNTIYFGEGSWLTVV.

Written as DNA, the CDR3 is TGTGCCAGCAGCTTGGCCGGGCGGGCGGGCACAGATACGCAGTATTTT. Its translation is CASSLAGRAGTDTQYF. The chain has TRBV5-6 and TRBJ2-3; D is possibly TRBD2 (5 bases). This CDR3 has 16 residues. CDR1 and CDR2 from the germline V gene are SGHDT and YYEEEE. V was pared by 0 bases and J by 1 base, with 12 bases between.

V usage is TRBV5-1 and J usage is TRBJ2-7; D remains unclear. Germline V gene lookup returns CDR1 SGHRS and CDR2 YFSETQ. The CDR3 has 13 residues. V was trimmed by 0 bases and J by 5 bases, leaving 9 bases between them. CDR3 sequence: CASSLARMDEQYF. As DNA, the CDR3 is TGCGCCAGCAGCTTGGCCAGGATGGACGAGCAGTACTTC.

The genes are TRBV16 and TRBJ2-7; unclear D gene. CDR1 KGHSY and CDR2 FQNENV come from the germline V gene. CDR3 length: 15 amino acids. V dropped 0 bases and J dropped 0 bases, with 9 bases sitting between them. The CDR3 DNA sequence: TGTGCCAGCAGCCAATCACGCGGCTTCTCCTACGAGCAGTACTTC. It codes for CASSQSRGFSYEQYF.

This clone was recorded a few times. This rearrangement joins TRBV2 to TRBJ1-5, with a weak D call TRBD1 (6 bases). Germline loops: CDR1 SNHLY, CDR2 FYNNEI. Between the trimmed V and J ends, which lost 6 bases and 3 bases, there was a span of 12 bases. The CDR3 is made up of 14 amino acids. As DNA, the CDR3 is TGTGCCAGCAGCCCAGGACAGCACAATCAGCCCCAGCATTTT. It is translated as CASSPGQHNQPQHF.

CDR3 coding DNA: TGCGCCAGCAGCCAAGAAGGGGCGGATGGAGAGACCCAGTACTTC. It translates to CASSQEGADGETQYF. The chain couples TRBV4-3 to TRBJ2-5, with D possibly TRBD1 on 5 matching bases. The V end lost 0 bases, the J end lost 4 bases, and 12 bases lay between the germline ends. CDR1 is LGHNA, CDR2 YSLEER, per germline. The CDR3 runs 15 residues.

The chain couples TRBV2 to TRBJ1-3; D is ambiguous. The CDR3 sequence is 14 residues long. V lost 6 bases and J 0 bases, leaving 9 bases between the germline ends. Germline CDR1 and CDR2: SNHLY and FYNNEI. CDR3 DNA: TGTGCCAGCAGGTATCAGTCCTCTGGAAACACCATATATTTT. It specifies CASRYQSSGNTIYF.

The rearrangement uses TRBV4-1 and TRBJ1-1, with D possibly matching TRBD1 (6 bases). Germline V gene lookup returns CDR1 MGHRA and CDR2 YSYEKL. V dropped 1 base and J dropped 3 bases, with 12 bases sitting between them. The CDR3 length is 15 residues. Written as DNA, the CDR3 is TGCGCCAGCAGCCAAGTACCCCAGGGGTACACTGAAGCTTTCTTT. Translating gives CASSQVPQGYTEAFF.

This clone was found once. V usage is TRBV6-4 and J usage is TRBJ2-3, with TRBD2 matching 8 bases. In germline, CDR1 is MRHNA, CDR2 SNTAGT. The CDR3 contains 16 residues. The V segment lost 5 bases and the J segment 5 bases; nucleotides outside the gene matches: 12. CDR3 sequence reads: CASSPQSGSGLDTQYF. The CDR3 nucleotides are TGTGCCAGCAGTCCGCAAAGCGGGAGCGGCTTAGATACGCAGTATTTT.

DNA for the CDR3: TGCGCCAGCAGCCAAGGACAGGGGGCCTACGAGCAGTACTTC. Translating it yields CASSQGQGAYEQYF. V gene TRBV4-3 combines with J gene TRBJ2-7, with 9 bases lining up with TRBD1. The CDR3 is 14 amino acids. The trim removed 1 base at V and 2 bases at J, leaving 0 bases unmatched. From germline, CDR1 is LGHNA and CDR2 YSLEER.

This clone was picked up a small number of times. The genes are TRBV30 and TRBJ1-1; no reliable D call. CDR1 and CDR2 from the germline V gene are GTSNPN and SVGIG (reference sequence). The CDR3 length is 12 residues. Trimming cost V 4 bases and J 0 bases, with 6 bases left between them. The CDR3 protein is CAWTLMNTEAFF. Written as DNA, the CDR3 is TGTGCCTGGACCCTTATGAACACTGAAGCTTTCTTT.

This chain links TRBV7-3 with TRBJ2-7; 7 bases are a match to TRBD1. V shed 5 bases, J shed 0 bases, and the junction held 4 bases outside the gene matches. Germline V lookup: CDR1 SGHTA, CDR2 FQGTGA. CDR3 length: 14 amino acids. DNA for the CDR3: TGTGCCAGCAGCCCCGGACAGGTCTCCTACGAGCAGTACTTC. Translating it yields CASSPGQVSYEQYF.

CDR3 nucleotide sequence: TGTGCCAGCAGCTTAGCGATGGGGGGAAGCAATCAGCCCCAGCATTTT. Encoded protein: CASSLAMGGSNQPQHF. J is TRBJ1-5 and V is TRBV7-8; tentatively, D is TRBD1 (5 bases). Germline V CDR1 and CDR2: SGHVS, FQNEAQ. The V end was cut by 0 bases, the J end by 1 base, with 10 bases between. The CDR3 is made up of 16 amino acids.

The chain couples TRBV4-2 to TRBJ2-2; TRBD1 is a possible D gene (5 bases). V lost 0 bases and J 2 bases, leaving 10 bases between the germline ends. From germline, CDR1 is LGHNA and CDR2 YNFKEQ. This CDR3 is 16 amino acids long. The CDR3 DNA is TGTGCCAGCAGCCAAGACACAGGTGCAAACACCGGGGAGCTGTTTTTT. This gives the protein CASSQDTGANTGELFF.

The rearrangement links TRBV18 to TRBJ1-2; D not resolved. V lost 0 bases and J 0 bases, leaving 5 bases between the germline ends. Germline V CDR1 and CDR2: KGHSH, LQKENI. This CDR3 comprises 14 residues. The CDR3 loop is CASSPPGANYGYTF. In DNA form, the CDR3 reads TGTGCCAGCTCACCACCTGGAGCTAACTATGGCTACACCTTC.

This chain uses TRBV13 with TRBJ1-3; a possible D gene is TRBD1 (5 bases). The CDR3 totals 16 residues. Germline V gene lookup returns CDR1 PRHDT and CDR2 FYEKMQ (reference sequence). The V gene lost 3 bases and the J gene lost 0 bases, with 12 bases spanning the gap. CDR3 sequence: CASSLGGEASGNTIYF. The CDR3 DNA is TGTGCCAGCAGCTTGGGAGGGGAAGCCTCTGGAAACACCATATATTTT.

The genes are TRBV6-4 and TRBJ2-2; tentative D call: TRBD2 (5 bases). The CDR3 extends over 13 amino acids. V was shortened by 6 bases and J by 7 bases, with 12 bases between the two germline ends. In germline, CDR1 is MRHNA, CDR2 SNTAGT. The DNA for the CDR3 is TGTGCCAGCAGCGGCGAAGAGGGCGGGGAGCTGTTTTTT. It codes for CASSGEEGGELFF.